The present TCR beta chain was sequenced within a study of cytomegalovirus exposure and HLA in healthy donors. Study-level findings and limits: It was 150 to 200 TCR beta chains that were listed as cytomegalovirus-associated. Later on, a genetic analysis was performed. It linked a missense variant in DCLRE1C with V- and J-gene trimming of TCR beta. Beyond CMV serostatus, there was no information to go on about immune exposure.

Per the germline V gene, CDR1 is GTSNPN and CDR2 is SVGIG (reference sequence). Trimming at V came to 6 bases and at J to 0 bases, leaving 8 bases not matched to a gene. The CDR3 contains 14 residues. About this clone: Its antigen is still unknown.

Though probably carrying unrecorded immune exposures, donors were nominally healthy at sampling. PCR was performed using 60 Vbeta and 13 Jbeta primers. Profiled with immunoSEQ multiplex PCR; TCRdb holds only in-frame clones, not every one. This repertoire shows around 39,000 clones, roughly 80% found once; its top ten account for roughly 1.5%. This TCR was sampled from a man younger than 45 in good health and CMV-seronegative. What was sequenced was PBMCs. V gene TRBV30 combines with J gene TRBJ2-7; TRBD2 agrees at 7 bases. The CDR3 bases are TGTGCCTGCCAAAAGGGCGGGGGCTCCTACGAGCAGTACTTC. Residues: CACQKGGGSYEQYF.